The source of this T cell receptor beta chain is a study of cytomegalovirus exposure and HLA in healthy donors. Study context: Among several hundred genotyped donors, 80% to 90% fell in the Caucasian-associated ancestry cluster.

Study-wide results and caveats: What was likely a sequencing artifact was a cluster of highly shared sequence variants. TCR beta sequences reportedly predicted most subjects' HLA-A and HLA-B alleles accurately.

V lost 4 bases, J lost 0 bases, and 7 bases stayed unmatched. Germline V gene lookup returns CDR1 MGHDK and CDR2 SYGVNS. The CDR3 spans 16 residues. Primers included in the PCR were 60 Vbeta and 13 Jbeta primers. Clones were sequenced by immunoSEQ multiplex PCR, and TCRdb holds only the in-frame ones, with some missing. The repertoire includes 73,000 or so clones, around 80% of them detected once, and under 6.5% sits in the top ten. About this clone itself: Its antigen is currently unknown.

Sequencing input: PBMCs. This chain uses TRBV25-1 with TRBJ2-7, with 9 bases that match TRBD2. This clonotype originated in a man between 45 and 60 years old in good health and CMV-seronegative. The CDR3 sequence: CASSALGSGSSYEQYF. CDR3 DNA sequence: TGTGCCAGCAGTGCCCTGGGTAGCGGGAGCTCCTACGAGCAGTACTTC.